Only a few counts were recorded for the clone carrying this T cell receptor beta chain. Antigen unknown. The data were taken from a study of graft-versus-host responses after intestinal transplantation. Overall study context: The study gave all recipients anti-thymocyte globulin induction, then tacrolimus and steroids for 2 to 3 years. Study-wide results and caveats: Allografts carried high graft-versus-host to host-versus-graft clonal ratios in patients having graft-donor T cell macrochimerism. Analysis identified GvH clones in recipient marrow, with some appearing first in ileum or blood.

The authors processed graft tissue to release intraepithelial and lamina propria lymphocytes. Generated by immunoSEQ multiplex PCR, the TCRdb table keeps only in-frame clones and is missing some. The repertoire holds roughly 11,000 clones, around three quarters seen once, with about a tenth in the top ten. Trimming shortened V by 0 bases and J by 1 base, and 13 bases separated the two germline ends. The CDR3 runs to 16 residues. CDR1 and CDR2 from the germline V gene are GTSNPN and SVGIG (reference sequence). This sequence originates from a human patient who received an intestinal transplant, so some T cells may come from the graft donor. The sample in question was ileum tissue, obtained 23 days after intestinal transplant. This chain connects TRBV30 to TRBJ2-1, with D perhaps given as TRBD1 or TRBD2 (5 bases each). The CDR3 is CAWSVGARSSYNEQFF. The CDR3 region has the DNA TGTGCCTGGAGTGTCGGGGCTAGGAGTTCCTACAATGAGCAGTTCTTC.